This TCR beta chain was recorded in a study of shared clonotypes between healthy human individuals. Study as a whole: The donor pool was made up of a couple of women and a few men aged 18 to 49.

Study-level results: A reduction in generation probabilities was seen for non-shared clonotypes relative to those shared by all four donors. Sorted-subset samples were not fully sequenced, rarefaction indicated.

CDR1 and CDR2 from the germline V gene are MNHEY and SVGAGI. J lost 11 bases, V lost 6 bases, and 12 bases had no gene match. The CDR3 loop spans 14 amino acids. Measured with immunoSEQ multiplex PCR; TCRdb has only the in-frame clones, and not every one. The sample has 730,000 or so clones, around 72% seen once. Remarks on this clone: Its target is not known.

The sample consisted of memory CD4+ T cells sorted from blood. Subset denoted: CD45RA-negative fraction. The sequence was obtained from a woman in her twenties or thirties in good health. The chain has TRBV6-5 and TRBJ1-1, with TRBD1 matching 10 bases. The CDR3 DNA is TGTGCCAGCAGAATAGCACAGGGACAGGGGAGGGCTTTCTTT. Amino acids: CASRIAQGQGRAFF.